The present T cell receptor beta chain was sequenced within a study of vaccination and CD4 T cells after COVID-19. Across the whole study: At a median roughly 100 days (range 35 to 161) after diagnosis, post-COVID samples were drawn.

V was shortened by 6 bases and J by 3 bases, with 15 bases between the two germline ends. The CDR3 is 14 residues long. CDR1 is ENHRY, CDR2 SYGVKD, per germline. The treatment is: approximately nine-day PBMC culture with coronavirus spike peptide pools or control peptides (ViraFEST assay). Details on this clonotype: Its antigen is unknown.

The Oncomine TCR Beta short-read assay sequenced DNA from cultured CD4+ T cells. One entry per CDR3 protein results from TCRdb running MiXCR on the PCR reads. Among tens of thousands of distinct CDR3 sequences, about 66% were seen once, and the ten largest hold about 4%. The sequenced material came from CD4+ T cells from blood, cultured in vitro. This TCR came from a human donor who had recovered from COVID-19. V gene TRBV10-3 combines with J gene TRBJ2-7, with D perhaps assigned TRBD1 or TRBD2 (6 bases each). The CDR3: CAIREGTPHYEQYF. Written as DNA, the CDR3 is TGTGCCATCAGGGAGGGGACACCGCACTACGAGCAGTACTTC.